This TCR beta chain derives from a study of OX40 agonist ivuxolimab in advanced cancers. The method was immunoSEQ multiplex PCR; TCRdb's version includes in-frame clones alone and lacks a portion of them. The sample lists 25,000 to 35,000 clones; about 81% were seen once. As to this clone: Its cognate antigen is unknown.

Study-wide points: Low normalized T-cell clonal expansion also characterized some of the nonresponders. CD4+ and CD8+ blood T cells expanded clonally by week 6 at 0.1 to 3.0 mg/kg.

The CDR3 is 16 amino acids. Trimming cost V 0 bases and J 5 bases, with 16 bases left between them. Germline-derived CDR1 and CDR2 are SGHRS and YFSETQ. The TCR originated in an adult with an advanced solid tumor such as melanoma, head and neck, liver or kidney cancer. J is TRBJ2-3 and V is TRBV5-1, with D possibly TRBD2 on 5 matching bases. The sample in question was CD4+ or CD8+ T cells sorted from blood, obtained in a trial of the OX40 agonist ivuxolimab. The CDR3 DNA follows: TGCGCCAGCAGCTTGGGGGCCCGGGTTGGAGGAGATACGCAGTATTTT. This codes for CASSLGARVGGDTQYF.